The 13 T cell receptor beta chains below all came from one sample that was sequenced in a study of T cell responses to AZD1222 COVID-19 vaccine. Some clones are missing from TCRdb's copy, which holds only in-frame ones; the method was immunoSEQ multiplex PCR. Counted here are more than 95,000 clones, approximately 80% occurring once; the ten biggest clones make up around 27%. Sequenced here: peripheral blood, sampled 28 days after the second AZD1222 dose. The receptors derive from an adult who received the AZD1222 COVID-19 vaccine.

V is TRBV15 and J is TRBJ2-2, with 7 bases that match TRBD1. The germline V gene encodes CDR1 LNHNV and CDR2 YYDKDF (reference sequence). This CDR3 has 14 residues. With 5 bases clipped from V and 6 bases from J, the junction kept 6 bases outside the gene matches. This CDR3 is CATSLSGQSGELFF. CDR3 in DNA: TGTGCCACCAGCTTATCGGGACAGTCCGGGGAGCTGTTTTTT.

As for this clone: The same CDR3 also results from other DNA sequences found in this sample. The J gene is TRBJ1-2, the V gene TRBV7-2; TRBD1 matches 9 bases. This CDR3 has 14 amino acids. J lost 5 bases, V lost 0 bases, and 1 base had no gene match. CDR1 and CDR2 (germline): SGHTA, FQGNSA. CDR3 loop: CASSLAGQGYGYTF. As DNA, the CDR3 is TGTGCCAGCAGCTTAGCGGGACAGGGTTATGGCTACACCTTC. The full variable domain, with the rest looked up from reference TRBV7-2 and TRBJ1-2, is GAGVSQSPSNKVTEKGKDVELRCDPISGHTALYWYRQSLGQGLEFLIYFQGNSAPDKSGLPSDRFSAERTGGSVSTLTIQRTQQEDSAVYLCASSLAGQGYGYTFGSGTRLTVV.

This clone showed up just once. Written as DNA, the CDR3 is TGTGCCAGCTGGACAGGGGCCCCCAGAGGAAATGAGCAGTTCTTC. It yields the protein CASWTGAPRGNEQFF. The chain uses TRBV5-4 and TRBJ2-1; 9 bases match TRBD1. Trimming cost V 7 bases and J 7 bases; bases outside gene matches: 12. Germline lookup yields CDR1 SGHNT and CDR2 YYREEE (reference sequence). The CDR3 contains 15 residues.

The CDR3 DNA follows: TGTGCCAGCGCGAGGGGGCACGGAAACACCATATATTTT. This translates into CASARGHGNTIYF. The chain combines TRBV5-5 with TRBJ1-3; 7 nucleotides line up with TRBD1. The germline gives CDR1 SGHKS, CDR2 YYEKEE (reference sequence). The CDR3 is 13 residues long. Trimming cost V 7 bases and J 4 bases; bases outside gene matches: 5.

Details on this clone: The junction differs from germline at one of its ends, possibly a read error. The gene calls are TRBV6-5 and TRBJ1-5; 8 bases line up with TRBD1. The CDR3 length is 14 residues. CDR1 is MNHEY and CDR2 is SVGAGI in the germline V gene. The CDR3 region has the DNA TGTGCCAGCAGCTACTGGACAGGGAATCAGCCCCAGCATTTT. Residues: CASSYWTGNQPQHF.

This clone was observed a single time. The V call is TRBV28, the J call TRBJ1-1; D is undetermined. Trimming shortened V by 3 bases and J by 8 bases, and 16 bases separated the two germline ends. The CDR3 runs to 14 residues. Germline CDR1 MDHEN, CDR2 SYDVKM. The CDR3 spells CASSFLGIGVEAFF. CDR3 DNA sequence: TGTGCCAGCAGTTTCCTGGGAATCGGGGTAGAAGCTTTCTTT.

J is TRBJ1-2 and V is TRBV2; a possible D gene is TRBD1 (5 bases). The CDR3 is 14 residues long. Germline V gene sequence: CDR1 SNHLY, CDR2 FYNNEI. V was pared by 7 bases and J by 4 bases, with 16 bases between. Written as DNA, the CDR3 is TGTGCCAGCACCCGACAGACATCTAGCTATGGCTACACCTTC. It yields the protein CASTRQTSSYGYTF.

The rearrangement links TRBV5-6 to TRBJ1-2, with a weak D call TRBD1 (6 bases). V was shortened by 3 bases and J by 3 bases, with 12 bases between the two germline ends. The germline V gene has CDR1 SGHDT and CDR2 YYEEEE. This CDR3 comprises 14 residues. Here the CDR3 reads CASSSLGGHYGYTF. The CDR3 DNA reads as TGTGCCAGCAGCTCCCTGGGGGGGCACTATGGCTACACCTTC.

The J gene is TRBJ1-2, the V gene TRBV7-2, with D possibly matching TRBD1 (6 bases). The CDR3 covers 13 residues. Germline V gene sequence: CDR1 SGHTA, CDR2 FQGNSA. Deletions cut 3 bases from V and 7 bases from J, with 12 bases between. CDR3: CASSFTGTAGYTF. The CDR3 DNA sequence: TGTGCCAGCAGCTTCACAGGGACGGCTGGCTACACCTTC.

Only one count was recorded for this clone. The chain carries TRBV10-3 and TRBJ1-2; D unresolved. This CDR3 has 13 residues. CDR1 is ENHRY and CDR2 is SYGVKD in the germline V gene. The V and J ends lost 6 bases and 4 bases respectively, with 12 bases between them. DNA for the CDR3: TGTGCCATCAGCGTCGAAGTTCTCTATGGCTACACCTTC. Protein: CAISVEVLYGYTF.

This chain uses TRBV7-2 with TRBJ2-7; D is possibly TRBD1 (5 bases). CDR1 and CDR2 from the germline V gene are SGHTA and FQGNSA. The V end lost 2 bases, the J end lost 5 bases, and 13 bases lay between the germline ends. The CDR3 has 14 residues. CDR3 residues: CASSLNGAADEQYF. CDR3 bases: TGTGCCAGCAGCTTAAATGGGGCGGCCGACGAGCAGTACTTC. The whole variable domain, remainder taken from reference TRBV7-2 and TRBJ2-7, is GAGVSQSPSNKVTEKGKDVELRCDPISGHTALYWYRQSLGQGLEFLIYFQGNSAPDKSGLPSDRFSAERTGGSVSTLTIQRTQQEDSAVYLCASSLNGAADEQYFGPGTRLTVT.

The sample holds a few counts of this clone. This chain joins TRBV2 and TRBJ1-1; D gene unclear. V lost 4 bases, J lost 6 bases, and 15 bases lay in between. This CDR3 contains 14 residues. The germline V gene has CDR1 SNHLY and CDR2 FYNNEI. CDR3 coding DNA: TGTGCCAGCAGTGGGCAGAGTTCAGGCGCTGAAGCTTTCTTT. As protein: CASSGQSSGAEAFF.

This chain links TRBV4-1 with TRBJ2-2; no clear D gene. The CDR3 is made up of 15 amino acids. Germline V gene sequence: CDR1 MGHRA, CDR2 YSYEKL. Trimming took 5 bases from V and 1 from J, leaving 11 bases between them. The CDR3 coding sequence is TGCGCCAGCAGCATGTTACCGGGGAACACCGGGGAGCTGTTTTTT. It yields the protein CASSMLPGNTGELFF.